The 28 T cell receptor beta chains below were found in one sample sequenced in a study of shared clonotypes between healthy human individuals. Generated by immunoSEQ multiplex PCR, the TCRdb table keeps only in-frame clones and is missing some. Of about 460,000 clones detected, approximately 80% appear once; the ten largest clones hold approximately 12%. The sample comprised PBMCs. These receptor sequences come from a middle-aged woman in good health. Some clones in this sample may be carry-over from other donors' samples.

The chain combines TRBV4-1 with TRBJ1-3; D call uncertain. The germline V gene has CDR1 MGHRA and CDR2 YSYEKL. Trimming removed 3 bases from V and 0 bases from J, with 18 bases in between. The CDR3 has 18 amino acids. Written as DNA, the CDR3 is TGCGCCAGCAGCCACAACAAGGGCACCCTTCCCTCTGGAAACACCATATATTTT. Its translation: CASSHNKGTLPSGNTIYF.

V and J are TRBV7-9 and TRBJ2-7; no definite D call. The CDR3 spans 14 residues. From germline, CDR1 is SEHNR and CDR2 FQNEAQ (reference sequence). V lost 5 bases and J lost 5, with 16 bases in between. CDR3 protein: CASSRLSLLDEQYF. For the CDR3, the DNA is TGTGCCAGCAGCCGTCTCTCCTTGTTAGACGAGCAGTACTTC.

V and J are TRBV28 and TRBJ2-7; 16 nucleotides line up with TRBD2. The V gene's germline CDR1 is MDHEN and CDR2 SYDVKM. The CDR3 loop spans 14 amino acids. Unmatched junction bases numbered 3, after V lost 5 bases and J lost 8 bases. The CDR3 loop reads CASSPGLAGGQQYF. As DNA, the CDR3 is TGTGCCAGCAGTCCGGGACTAGCGGGAGGGCAGCAGTACTTC.

The chain recombines TRBV7-6 with TRBJ1-5; 7 bases line up with TRBD1. V shed 0 bases and J 0 bases; nucleotides not matched to a gene: 5. The germline CDR1 and CDR2 sequences are SGHVS and FNYEAQ. This CDR3 is built from 17 residues. CDR3: CASSLAGTDYSNQPQHF. The CDR3 nucleotides read TGTGCCAGCAGCTTAGCCGGGACAGATTATAGCAATCAGCCCCAGCATTTT.

This clone was seen more than once but under ten times. The chain links TRBV5-1 to TRBJ2-7; D possibly uses TRBD1 or TRBD2 (5 bases each). The germline CDR1 and CDR2 sequences are SGHRS and YFSETQ. The CDR3 is made up of 14 amino acids. The ends were cut back, 0 bases at V and 4 bases at J, with 11 bases in the middle. The CDR3 is CASSLARGAYEQYF. The CDR3 nucleotides are TGCGCCAGCAGCTTGGCGAGGGGAGCGTACGAGCAGTACTTC.

On this clone: A far larger clone is just one base off, so this is likely a read error. V is TRBV9 and J is TRBJ1-1, with no clear D. Germline V gene lookup returns CDR1 SGDLS and CDR2 YYNGEE. The CDR3 has 13 amino acids. Trimming cost V 4 bases and J 14 bases, with 21 bases left between them. The CDR3 DNA reads as TGTGCCAGCAGCTCCCGGGAGGTCCCGGTTTTATTCTTT. Translating gives CASSSREVPVLFF. Together with reference TRBV9 and TRBJ1-1, the CDR3 gives the full variable domain: DSGVTQTPKHLITATGQRVTLRCSPRSGDLSVYWYQQSLDQGLQFLIQYYNGEERAKGNILERFSAQQFPDLHSELNLSSLELGDSALYFCASSSREVPVLFFGQGTRLTVV.

This sequence joins TRBV25-1 and TRBJ2-7; 8 bases map to TRBD1. CDR1 and CDR2 (germline): MGHDK, SYGVNS. V lost 3 bases to trimming and J lost 5 bases; unmatched junction nucleotides: 15. This CDR3 spans 17 amino acids. CDR3 residues: CASSDNPLDRGRHEQYF. The CDR3 bases are TGTGCCAGCAGTGACAACCCCCTTGACAGGGGAAGGCACGAGCAGTACTTC.

The chain uses TRBV5-1 and TRBJ1-1; 7 positions agree with TRBD1. After removal of 4 bases from V and 5 bases from J, the junction contained 8 bases not matched to a gene. CDR3 length: 14 residues. Looked up from germline, CDR1 is SGHRS and CDR2 is YFSETQ. The CDR3 reads CASSPTLTGTEAFF. In DNA form, the CDR3 reads TGCGCCAGCAGCCCCACCCTGACAGGGACTGAAGCTTTCTTT.

This clone was seen once. The rearrangement links TRBV7-3 to TRBJ2-1; D perhaps matches TRBD2 (6 bases). Germline CDR1 SGHTA, CDR2 FQGTGA. V was cut by 5 bases and J by 0 bases, with 17 bases left in between. The CDR3 extends over 17 amino acids. The CDR3 DNA follows: TGTGCCAGCAGCCCCGATGGCGGGGCGAGCTCCTACAATGAGCAGTTCTTC. Its protein product is CASSPDGGASSYNEQFF.

The CDR3 coding sequence is TGTGCAGGGCGGATTGGTTCTCAGGGGGAGACCCAGTACTTC. This translates into CAGRIGSQGETQYF. The chain links TRBV7-2 to TRBJ2-5; tentatively, D is TRBD1 (6 bases). The CDR3 runs to 14 residues. CDR1 and CDR2 (germline): SGHTA, FQGNSA.

This CDR3 reads CASSIRQGVYEQYF. The DNA of the CDR3 is TGTGCCAGTAGTATACGACAGGGGGTCTACGAGCAGTACTTC. The chain links TRBV19 to TRBJ2-7; 9 bases align to TRBD1. V trimming: 2 bases; J trimming: 3 bases; junction bases outside the gene matches: 2. Germline loops: CDR1 LNHDA, CDR2 SQIVND (reference sequence). This CDR3 spans 14 amino acids.

V usage is TRBV7-3 and J usage is TRBJ1-1; no definite D call. The CDR3 runs to 14 residues. Germline CDR1 and CDR2: SGHTA and FQGTGA. V lost 1 base to trimming and J lost 1 base, with 7 bases between them. Written as DNA, the CDR3 is TGTGCCAGCAGCTTAAGCCGGGAGAACACTGAAGCTTTCTTT. Protein sequence: CASSLSRENTEAFF.

This chain links TRBV27 with TRBJ2-1; the match to TRBD2 covers 11 bases. CDR1 and CDR2 from the germline V gene are MNHEY and SMNVEV (reference sequence). The CDR3 consists of 15 residues. V dropped 5 bases and J dropped 9; count of bases not matched to a gene: 9. The CDR3 loop reads CASSRGTSGRGEQFF. The CDR3, as DNA: TGTGCCAGCAGTAGAGGGACTAGCGGCCGGGGTGAGCAGTTCTTC.

The chain uses TRBV18 and TRBJ1-1, with 7 nucleotides matching TRBD1. CDR3 length equals 15 residues. Germline V CDR1 and CDR2: KGHSH, LQKENI. Trimming removed 3 bases from V and 4 bases from J; junction bases left unmatched: 8. The CDR3 here is CASSPQGGVGTEAFF. The CDR3 nucleotides are TGTGCCAGCTCACCCCAGGGGGGGGTTGGCACTGAAGCTTTCTTT.

In this sample, this clone turned up once. This rearrangement joins TRBV20-1 to TRBJ2-5; D assignment may be TRBD1 or TRBD2 (5 bases each). V was cut by 6 bases and J by 4 bases, with 9 bases left in between. Germline V gene sequence: CDR1 DFQATT, CDR2 SNEGSKA (reference sequence). CDR3 length: 11 residues. In DNA, the CDR3 is TGCAGTGCCCCGGGGCCAGAGACCCAGTACTTC. It codes for CSAPGPETQYF.

V is TRBV7-8 and J is TRBJ1-1; 7 bases fit TRBD1. Germline V lookup: CDR1 SGHVS, CDR2 FQNEAQ. The V gene end was trimmed by 5 bases and the J gene end by 0 bases; junction bases not matched to a gene: 6. The CDR3 runs 15 residues. CDR3 amino acids: CASSVRDSLNTEAFF. The DNA of the CDR3 is TGTGCCAGCAGCGTCCGGGACAGCCTGAACACTGAAGCTTTCTTT.

The genes are TRBV6-5 and TRBJ2-2; the D call may be TRBD1 or TRBD2 (6 bases each). The CDR3 has 15 amino acids. V was trimmed by 0 bases and J by 4 bases, leaving 9 bases between them. CDR1 and CDR2 from the germline V gene are MNHEY and SVGAGI. CDR3 amino acids: CASSYSGGRTGELFF. The CDR3 DNA reads TGTGCCAGCAGTTACTCCGGGGGCCGCACCGGGGAGCTGTTTTTT.

This clone has at least ten counts. Other DNA sequences from this sample encode an identical CDR3 as well. The V gene is TRBV6-1, the J gene TRBJ1-4, with D uncertain. V lost 6 bases and J lost 2, with 7 bases in between. This CDR3 spans 13 amino acids. Germline V gene sequence: CDR1 MNHNS, CDR2 SASEGT. CDR3 DNA sequence: TGTGCCAGCAGAATAGCTACTAATGAAAAACTGTTTTTT. Translating it yields CASRIATNEKLFF.

This chain connects TRBV2 to TRBJ1-2; the D gene is possibly TRBD1 (5 bases). V was cut by 2 bases and J by 5 bases, with 15 bases left in between. Germline assignment: CDR1 SNHLY and CDR2 FYNNEI. CDR3 length equals 15 residues. The CDR3 DNA sequence: TGTGCCAGCAGTGAAAAGCAGGGTGTCGAATATGGCTACACCTTC. Its protein product is CASSEKQGVEYGYTF.

V gene TRBV7-7 combines with J gene TRBJ2-1; 8 bases align to TRBD2. The CDR3 contains 16 residues. Germline trimming cut 0 bases from V and 2 bases from J; bases unmatched to any gene: 3. The germline V gene has CDR1 SSHAT and CDR2 FNYEAQ (reference sequence). The CDR3 DNA follows: TGTGCCAGCAGCTTAGCCGGGAGGGCCCCCTACAATGAGCAGTTCTTC. It is translated as CASSLAGRAPYNEQFF.

The CDR3 region is CASARPGRYFEQYF. The CDR3 bases are TGTGCCAGCGCTAGACCGGGACGGTACTTCGAGCAGTACTTC. The gene calls are TRBV2 and TRBJ2-7, with D perhaps matching TRBD1 or TRBD2 (5 bases each). Germline CDR1 SNHLY, CDR2 FYNNEI. Trimming stripped 8 bases from V and 6 bases from J, with 20 bases between. The CDR3 loop spans 14 amino acids.

V gene TRBV6-4 combines with J gene TRBJ1-5; D uncertain. Trimming took off 4 bases at V and 7 bases at J, with 11 bases between the two ends. The CDR3 totals 13 residues. Germline CDR1 and CDR2: MRHNA and SNTAGT. The CDR3 region has the DNA TGTGCCAGCAGTGGGGTGCTAGGGCAGCCCCAGCATTTT. Encoded protein: CASSGVLGQPQHF.

Turning to this clone: This likely reflects a read error, since a far larger clone is one base away. The CDR3 sequence: CASSRSGGTVSYEQHF. CDR3 coding DNA: TGTGCCAGCAGCCGCAGCGGCGGGACAGTCTCCTACGAGCAGCACTTC. V is TRBV7-2 and J is TRBJ2-7; possible D gene TRBD1, 7 bases. Per germline, CDR1 SGHTA and CDR2 FQGNSA. The CDR3 sequence is 16 residues long.

Comment on this clone: A far more abundant clone sits one base away, making this likely a read error. The V and J genes are TRBV28 and TRBJ2-7; 8 positions agree with TRBD1. J was trimmed by 0 bases and V by 11 bases; bases with no gene match: 15. CDR1 is MDHEN and CDR2 is SYDVKM in the germline V gene. This CDR3 is built from 16 residues. CDR3 sequence: CACTPAGTGASYEQYF. CDR3 nucleotide sequence: TGTGCCTGCACTCCAGCCGGGACAGGTGCCTCCTACGAGCAGTACTTC. The whole variable domain, filled in from reference TRBV28 and TRBJ2-7, reads DVKVTQSSRYLVKRTGEKVFLECVQDMDHENMFWYRQDPGLGLRLIYFSYDVKMKEKGDIPEGYSVSREKKERFSLILESASTNQTSMYLCACTPAGTGASYEQYFGPGTRLTVT.

J is TRBJ2-7 and V is TRBV6-4, with D perhaps TRBD1 (6 bases). With 6 bases removed from V and 5 bases from J, the gap between germline ends came to 14 bases. The CDR3 has 13 amino acids. Germline V gene data show CDR1 as MRHNA and CDR2 as SNTAGT. The CDR3 coding sequence is TGTGCCAGCAGCTTTCCAGGGGTCCACGAGCAGTACTTC. It translates to CASSFPGVHEQYF.

As for this clone: Within the sample, other DNA sequences also encode this same CDR3. The chain joins TRBV27 to TRBJ2-7; the match to TRBD1 covers 7 bases. After removal of 3 bases from V and 3 bases from J, the junction contained 2 bases not matched to a gene. The CDR3 has 13 amino acids. Germline-derived CDR1 and CDR2 are MNHEY and SMNVEV (reference sequence). The CDR3 loop reads CASSLNRGYEQYF. CDR3 sequence (DNA): TGTGCCAGCAGTTTGAACAGGGGCTACGAGCAGTACTTC.

The chain recombines TRBV28 with TRBJ2-1, with 11 bases that match TRBD1. The CDR3 loop spans 17 amino acids. Germline V gene data show CDR1 as MDHEN and CDR2 as SYDVKM. V trimming: 4 bases; J trimming: 6 bases; junction bases outside the gene matches: 11. The CDR3 here is CASSSDRGHLGANEQFF. CDR3 DNA: TGTGCCAGCAGTTCGGACAGGGGGCACCTGGGCGCCAATGAGCAGTTCTTC.

This rearrangement joins TRBV7-9 to TRBJ2-5; D might be TRBD2 (5 bases). This CDR3 is built from 14 residues. Trimming removed 2 bases from V and 3 bases from J, with 10 bases in between. Germline CDR1 and CDR2: SEHNR and FQNEAQ (reference sequence). As DNA, the CDR3 is TGTGCCAGCAGCTTAAGGTGGGGAGAAGAGACCCAGTACTTC. It encodes CASSLRWGEETQYF.